This T cell receptor beta chain is from a study of blood T cell repertoires in COVID-19. On the study more broadly: Samples representing acute and convalescent COVID-19 were sourced from the United States, Italy and Spain. PBMCs, B-cell-depleted T cells, or T cells were the source of the cDNA or gDNA that made up the material.

Methods used by the authors: Estimation of nucleated cell counts was performed using reference gene primer amplification. Sequencing used immunoSEQ multiplex PCR; TCRdb keeps in-frame clones, though not all of them. V, J and clone size are taken as reported in that table, and D and trimming were inferred from the DNA itself. The sample lists a few hundred thousand clones; approximately 88% were seen once. Trimming at V came to 9 bases and at J to 1 base, leaving 2 bases not matched to a gene. The CDR3 has 13 amino acids. Germline CDR1 reads LNHDA; CDR2 reads SQIVND (reference sequence). Regarding this clone: Other DNA sequences in this specimen translate into the identical CDR3.

Sequenced input: peripheral blood. This TCR was recovered from a woman in her twenties or thirties who had recovered from COVID-19. V is TRBV19 and J is TRBJ2-3; 9 positions agree with TRBD1. CDR3 amino acids: CASRDRGTDTQYF. The CDR3 DNA is TGTGCCAGCAGGGACAGGGGCACAGATACGCAGTATTTT. The full variable domain, completed using reference TRBV19 and TRBJ2-3, is DGGITQSPKYLFRKEGQNVTLSCEQNLNHDAMYWYRQDPGQGLRLIYYSQIVNDFQKGDIAEGYSVSREKKESFPLTVTSAQKNPTAFYLCASRDRGTDTQYFGPGTRLTVL.